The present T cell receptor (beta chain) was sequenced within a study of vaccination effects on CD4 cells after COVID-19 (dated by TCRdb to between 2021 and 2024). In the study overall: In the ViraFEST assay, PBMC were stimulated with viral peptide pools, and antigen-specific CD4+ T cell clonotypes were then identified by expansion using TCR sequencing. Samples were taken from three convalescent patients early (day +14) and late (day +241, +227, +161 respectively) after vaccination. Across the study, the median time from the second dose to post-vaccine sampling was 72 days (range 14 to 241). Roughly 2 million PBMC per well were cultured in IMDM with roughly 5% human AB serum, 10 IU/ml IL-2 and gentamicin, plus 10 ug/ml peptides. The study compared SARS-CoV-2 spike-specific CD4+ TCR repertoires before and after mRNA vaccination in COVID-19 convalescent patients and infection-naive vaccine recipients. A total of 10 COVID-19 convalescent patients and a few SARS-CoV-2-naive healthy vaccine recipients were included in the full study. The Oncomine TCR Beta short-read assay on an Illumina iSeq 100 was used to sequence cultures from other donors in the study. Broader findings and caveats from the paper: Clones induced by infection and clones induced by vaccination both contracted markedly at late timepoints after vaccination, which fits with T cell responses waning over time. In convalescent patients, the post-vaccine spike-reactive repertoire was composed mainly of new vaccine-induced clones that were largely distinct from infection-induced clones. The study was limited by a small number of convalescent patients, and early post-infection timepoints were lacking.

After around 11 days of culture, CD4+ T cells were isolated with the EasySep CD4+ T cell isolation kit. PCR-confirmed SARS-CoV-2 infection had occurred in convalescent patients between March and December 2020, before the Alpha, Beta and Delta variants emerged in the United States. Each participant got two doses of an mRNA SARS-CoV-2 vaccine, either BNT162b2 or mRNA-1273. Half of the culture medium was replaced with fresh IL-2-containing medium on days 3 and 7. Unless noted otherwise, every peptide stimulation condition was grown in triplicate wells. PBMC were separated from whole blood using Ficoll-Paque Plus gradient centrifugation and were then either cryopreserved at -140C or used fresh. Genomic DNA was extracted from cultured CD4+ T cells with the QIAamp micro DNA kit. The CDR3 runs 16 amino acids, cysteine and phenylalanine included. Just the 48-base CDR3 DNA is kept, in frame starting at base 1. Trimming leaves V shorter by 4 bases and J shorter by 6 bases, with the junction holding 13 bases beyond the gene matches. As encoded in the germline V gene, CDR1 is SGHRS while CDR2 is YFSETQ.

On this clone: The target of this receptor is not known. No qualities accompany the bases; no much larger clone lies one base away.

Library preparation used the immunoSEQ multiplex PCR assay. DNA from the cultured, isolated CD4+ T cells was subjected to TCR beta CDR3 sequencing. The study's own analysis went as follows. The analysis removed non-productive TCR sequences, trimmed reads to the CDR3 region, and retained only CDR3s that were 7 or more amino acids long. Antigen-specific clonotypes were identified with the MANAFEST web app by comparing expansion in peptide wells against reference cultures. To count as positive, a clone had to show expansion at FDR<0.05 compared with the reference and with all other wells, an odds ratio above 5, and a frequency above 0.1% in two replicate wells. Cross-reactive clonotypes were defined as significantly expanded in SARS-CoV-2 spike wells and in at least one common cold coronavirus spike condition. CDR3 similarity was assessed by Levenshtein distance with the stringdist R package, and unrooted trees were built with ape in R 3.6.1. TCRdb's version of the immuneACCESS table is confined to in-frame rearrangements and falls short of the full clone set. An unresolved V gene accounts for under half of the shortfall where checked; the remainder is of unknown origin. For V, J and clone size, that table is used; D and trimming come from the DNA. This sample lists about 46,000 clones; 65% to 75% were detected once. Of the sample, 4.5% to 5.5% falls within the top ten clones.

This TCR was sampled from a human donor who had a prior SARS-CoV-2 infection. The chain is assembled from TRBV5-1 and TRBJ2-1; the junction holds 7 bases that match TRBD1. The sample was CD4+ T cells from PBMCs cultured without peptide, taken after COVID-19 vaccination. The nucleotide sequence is TGCGCCAGCAGCCTGGTACCGGGACAGAGAATCAATGAGCAGTTCTTC. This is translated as CASSLVPGQRINEQFF. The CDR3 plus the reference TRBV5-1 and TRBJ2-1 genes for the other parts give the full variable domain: KAGVTQTPRYLIKTRGQQVTLSCSPISGHRSVSWYQQTPGQGLQFLFEYFSETQRNKGNFPGRFSGRQFSNSRSEMNVSTLELGDSALYLCASSLVPGQRINEQFFGPGTRLTVL.